This paragraph covers one T cell receptor (beta chain) sequence. The CDR3 extends over 13 amino acids. V lost 7 bases and J lost 5; bases outside the gene matches: 11. Germline CDR1 is SQVTM and CDR2 is ANQGSEA. The data originate from a study of technical replicates of blood from a few donors. Profiled with immunoSEQ multiplex PCR; TCRdb holds only in-frame clones, not every one. The sample records tens of thousands of clones, about 90% being singletons. Input material: PBMCs. The chain has TRBV29-1 and TRBJ2-7, with 7 bases that match TRBD2. The origin of this receptor is a human donor in good health. Some clones in this sample may be carry-over from other donors' samples. The CDR3 sequence: CSAYRGRANEQYF. The DNA of the CDR3 is TGCAGCGCCTATAGAGGGAGGGCCAACGAGCAGTACTTC.